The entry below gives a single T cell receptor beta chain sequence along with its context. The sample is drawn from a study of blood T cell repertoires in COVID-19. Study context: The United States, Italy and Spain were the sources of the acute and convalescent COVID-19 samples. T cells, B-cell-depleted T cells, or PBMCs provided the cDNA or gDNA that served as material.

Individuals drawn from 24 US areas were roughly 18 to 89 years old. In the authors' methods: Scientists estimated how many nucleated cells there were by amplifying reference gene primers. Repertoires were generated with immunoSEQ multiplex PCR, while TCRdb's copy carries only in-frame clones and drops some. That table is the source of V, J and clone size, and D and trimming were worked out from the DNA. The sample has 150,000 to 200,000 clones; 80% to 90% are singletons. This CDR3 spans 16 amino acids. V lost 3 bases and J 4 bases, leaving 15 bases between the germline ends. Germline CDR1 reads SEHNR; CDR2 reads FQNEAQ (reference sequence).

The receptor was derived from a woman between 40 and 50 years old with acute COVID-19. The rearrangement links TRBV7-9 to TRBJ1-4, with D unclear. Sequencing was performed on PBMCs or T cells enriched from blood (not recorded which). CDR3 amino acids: CASSFNSIRYNEKLFF. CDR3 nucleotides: TGTGCCAGCAGCTTCAATAGTATACGGTATAATGAAAAACTGTTTTTT.